This T cell receptor (beta chain) appears in the sequencing data of a study of T cell responses to AZD1222 COVID-19 vaccine. The ends were cut back, 2 bases at V and 2 bases at J, with 10 bases in the middle. The CDR3 spans 14 residues. The V gene's germline CDR1 is MNHEY and CDR2 SVGEGT. Study conclusions and caveats: Repertoires in all cases were sampled only once the peak T cell response had passed. Spike-specific TCR breadth and depth rose after two AZD1222 doses. Clonal diversity was possibly underestimated; the donors were predominantly white British and more often female.

Turning to this clone: As yet, its antigen is unknown.

Repertoires were generated with immunoSEQ multiplex PCR, while TCRdb's copy carries only in-frame clones and drops some. The repertoire includes under 150,000 clones, 65% to 90% of them detected once, and approximately 8% sits in the top ten. V usage is TRBV6-2 or TRBV6-3 and J usage is TRBJ2-7; D remains unclear. The sample in question was peripheral blood, obtained 28 days after the second dose of the MenACWY control vaccine. The sequence was obtained from an adult who received the MenACWY meningococcal vaccine as a control. The CDR3 DNA reads TGTGCCAGCAGTTACAGTGTCTCCCCCTACGAGCAGTACTTC. This gives the protein CASSYSVSPYEQYF.